These 14 T cell receptor beta chains came from one sample sequenced in a study of a mutant IDH1 vaccine in newly diagnosed glioma (dated by TCRdb to the early 2020s). The library relied on the immunoSEQ multiplex PCR assay. Sourced from immuneACCESS, this table was stored by TCRdb with only in-frame sequences that have V and J called. A share of the clones is absent; for the studies checked, an unresolved V gene accounts for under half, and the remainder has no known explanation. In this sample the table shows tens of thousands of clones, about 88% of which occur a single time. The ten largest make up approximately 9.5% of the sample. Read against the paper, the sample's time point label means: week 11, during vaccination. Each vaccine dose, consisting of 300 ug of a 20-mer mutant IDH1 peptide in Montanide, was administered subcutaneously with topical imiquimod. These TCRs are of unknown antigen specificity.

The sequences come from PBMCs, collected from a glioma patient whose treatment included an IDH1 peptide vaccine. The receptors originated from a woman aged 50 to 65 with glioma.

The CDR3, as DNA: TGTGCCAGCAGTTACTCGATCGTCGGGAGCGGGGAGCTGTTTTTT. Translating gives CASSYSIVGSGELFF. The J gene is TRBJ2-2, the V gene TRBV6-5, with a tentative D call TRBD2 (6 bases). The V end was cut by 0 bases, the J end by 7 bases, with 12 bases between. Germline-derived CDR1 and CDR2 are MNHEY and SVGAGI. CDR3 size: 15 residues.

This chain connects TRBV6-6 to TRBJ1-2, with D possibly TRBD1 on 6 matching bases. The CDR3 runs to 16 residues. The V end lost 0 bases, the J end lost 6 bases, and 17 bases lay between the germline ends. Looked up from germline, CDR1 is MNHNY and CDR2 is SVGAGI (reference sequence). The CDR3 loop reads CASSYSTLAGEDGYTF. CDR3 in DNA: TGTGCCAGCAGTTACTCGACCTTGGCAGGGGAGGATGGCTACACCTTC.

The gene calls are TRBV29-1 and TRBJ1-1; D is perhaps TRBD1 (5 bases). Germline CDR1 is SQVTM and CDR2 is ANQGSEA. This CDR3 is built from 18 residues. V was cut by 1 base and J by 3 bases, with 24 bases left in between. CDR3 sequence: CSVEGSWWGGSGYTEAFF. DNA of the CDR3: TGCAGCGTTGAAGGCTCATGGTGGGGCGGGTCGGGGTACACTGAAGCTTTCTTT.

The chain carries TRBV7-2 and TRBJ2-3, with TRBD2 matching 14 bases. Trimming removed 5 bases from V and 5 bases from J; junction bases left unmatched: 6. CDR1 and CDR2 (germline): SGHTA, FQGNSA. The CDR3 loop spans 16 amino acids. The CDR3 bases are TGTGCCAGCAGCCTCCGGACTAGCGGGGGGTTAGATACGCAGTATTTT. Translated: CASSLRTSGGLDTQYF.

The V gene is TRBV29-1, the J gene TRBJ2-2; weak D call: TRBD1 (6 bases). The germline CDR1 and CDR2 sequences are SQVTM and ANQGSEA. V was cut by 3 bases and J by 1 base, with 6 bases left in between. The CDR3 totals 13 residues. CDR3 protein: CSVDRGNTGELFF. The CDR3 DNA is TGCAGCGTTGACAGGGGGAACACCGGGGAGCTGTTTTTT.

The chain is built from TRBV18 and TRBJ2-3; D gene unclear. V was shortened by 4 bases and J by 0 bases, with 11 bases between the two germline ends. Germline lookup yields CDR1 KGHSH and CDR2 LQKENI. The CDR3 is 15 residues long. The CDR3 loop reads CASSQQPSSTDTQYF. The CDR3, as DNA: TGTGCCAGCTCACAGCAACCTTCTAGCACAGATACGCAGTATTTT.

This chain uses TRBV29-1 with TRBJ2-5, with a tentative D call TRBD2 (5 bases). Germline CDR1 reads SQVTM; CDR2 reads ANQGSEA. V was shortened by 1 base and J by 5 bases, with 14 bases between the two germline ends. The CDR3 is 14 amino acids. CDR3 region: CSVEGGWERETQYF. The CDR3 nucleotides are TGCAGCGTTGAAGGAGGTTGGGAGCGGGAGACCCAGTACTTC.

The J gene is TRBJ1-5, the V gene TRBV7-9; 7 bases fit TRBD1. The trim removed 5 bases at V and 13 bases at J, leaving 8 bases unmatched. Germline V gene data show CDR1 as SEHNR and CDR2 as FQNEAQ (reference sequence). This CDR3 is built from 12 residues. In DNA form, the CDR3 reads TGTGCCAGCAGCCAAGTAGGGGGCCTTCAGCATTTT. It codes for CASSQVGGLQHF. Filled out from reference TRBV7-9 and TRBJ1-5, the complete variable domain reads DTGVSQNPRHKITKRGQNVTFRCDPISEHNRLYWYRQTLGQGPEFLTYFQNEAQLEKSRLLSDRFSAERPKGSFSTLEIQRTEQGDSAMYLCASSQVGGLQHFGDGTRLSIL.

J is TRBJ2-1 and V is TRBV7-9; 12 nucleotides match TRBD2. The germline CDR1 and CDR2 sequences are SEHNR and FQNEAQ (reference sequence). The V and J ends lost 0 bases and 7 bases, in that order; junction bases with no gene match: 1. The CDR3 contains 15 residues. Here the CDR3 DNA reads TGTGCCAGCAGCTTAGCACTAGCGGGGGGAAATGAGCAGTTCTTC. As protein: CASSLALAGGNEQFF.

The chain recombines TRBV9 with TRBJ1-2; no reliable D call. Looked up from germline, CDR1 is SGDLS and CDR2 is YYNGEE. The CDR3 extends over 13 amino acids. V dropped 0 bases and J dropped 3 bases, with 6 bases sitting between them. CDR3 in DNA: TGTGCCAGCAGCGTAGACGAAGACTATGGCTACACCTTC. This sequence encodes CASSVDEDYGYTF.

This chain links TRBV6-5 with TRBJ1-2; D not certain. Germline V gene sequence: CDR1 MNHEY, CDR2 SVGAGI. Between the trimmed V and J ends, which lost 6 bases and 4 bases, there was a span of 12 bases. This CDR3 is built from 13 residues. The CDR3: CASRLDELYGYTF. The CDR3, as DNA: TGTGCCAGCAGACTCGACGAACTCTATGGCTACACCTTC.

V gene TRBV6-5 combines with J gene TRBJ1-5, with D unresolved. With 2 bases removed from V and 0 bases from J, the gap between germline ends came to 8 bases. This CDR3 has 15 amino acids. Germline V gene data show CDR1 as MNHEY and CDR2 as SVGAGI. The DNA of the CDR3 is TGTGCCAGCAGTTACAACCAGTTTAGCAATCAGCCCCAGCATTTT. As protein: CASSYNQFSNQPQHF.

This chain uses TRBV25-1 with TRBJ1-2; the match to TRBD1 covers 8 bases. J was trimmed by 8 bases and V by 1 base; bases with no gene match: 15. The CDR3 loop spans 17 amino acids. Germline V gene lookup returns CDR1 MGHDK and CDR2 SYGVNS. The CDR3 loop reads CASSESGQGQSSDGYTF. DNA for the CDR3: TGTGCCAGCAGTGAATCCGGACAGGGTCAATCGAGTGACGGCTACACCTTC.

The chain has TRBV4-1 and TRBJ1-5; the match to TRBD1 covers 9 bases. The CDR3 consists of 18 residues. From germline, CDR1 is MGHRA and CDR2 YSYEKL. Trimming removed 0 bases from V and 0 bases from J; junction bases left unmatched: 6. DNA of the CDR3: TGCGCCAGCAGCCAAGATCAGGGGACAGGGTATAGCAATCAGCCCCAGCATTTT. It encodes CASSQDQGTGYSNQPQHF.